This TCR beta chain was profiled in a study of spatial heterogeneity in lung cancer. Study context: Follow-up PBMC specimens underwent sequencing when available; their median timing was approximately two years after resection. Beta-chain sequences consistently outnumbered alpha-chain sequences in detection.

With 5 bases removed from V and 2 bases from J, the gap between germline ends came to 8 bases. CDR1 LGHNA and CDR2 YSLEER come from the germline V gene. This CDR3 contains 13 residues. At least ten counts were recorded for this clonotype. Time point described: blood at routine non-recurrence follow-up after resection. TCRdb itself ran the 5' RACE reads through MiXCR, one entry per CDR3 protein. The data hold approximately 41,000 distinct CDR3 sequences, with under 12% observed a single time. The chain carries TRBV4-3 and TRBJ2-3, with D possibly TRBD1 on 5 matching bases. The specimen comprised PBMCs, sampled at follow-up. The sequence derives from a female donor with early-stage non-small cell lung cancer. The DNA for the CDR3 is TGCGCCAGCAGCGGGGCCTCCACAGATACGCAGTATTTT. This sequence encodes CASSGASTDTQYF.